The next 30 T cell receptor beta chains were all read from a single sample in a study of CD8+CD57+ T cells in acquired aplastic anemia. Profiles of TCR beta VDJ and CDR3 were generated from a genomic DNA template. One entry per CDR3 protein results from TCRdb running MiXCR on the reads. The sample includes 150,000 to 200,000 distinct CDR3 sequences, around half seen only once; the top ten take 1.8%. Patients sequenced had flow cytometry evidence of CD8+CD57+ cell expansion. The sequenced sample was sorted CD4+, CD8+, or CD8+CD57+ T cells (not recorded which) from PBMCs. The receptor source for this set is a human donor with aplastic anemia.

This chain connects TRBV19 to TRBJ1-5; D is ambiguous. V was trimmed by 8 bases and J by 0 bases, leaving 11 bases between them. The CDR3 totals 14 residues. From germline, CDR1 is LNHDA and CDR2 SQIVND (reference sequence). The CDR3: CASWSGNSNQPQHF. CDR3 nucleotides: TGTGCCAGTTGGTCTGGAAATAGCAATCAGCCCCAGCATTTT.

This sequence joins TRBV29-1 and TRBJ2-7; maybe TRBD1 (6 bases). CDR1 is SQVTM, CDR2 ANQGSEA, per germline. With 4 bases removed from V and 7 bases from J, the gap between germline ends came to 17 bases. CDR3 size: 13 residues. The CDR3 region is CSVGWGRSEEQYF. CDR3 in DNA: TGCAGCGTTGGGTGGGGGCGATCTGAGGAGCAGTACTTC.

The V and J genes are TRBV10-3 and TRBJ1-2; D uncertain. The CDR3 is 14 amino acids. Trimming took off 3 bases at V and 2 bases at J, with 10 bases between the two ends. Germline CDR1 reads ENHRY; CDR2 reads SYGVKD. In DNA form, the CDR3 reads TGTGCCATCAGTGACATGGGCGGGAACTATGGCTACACCTTC. Amino acid sequence: CAISDMGGNYGYTF.

This clonotype was picked up a small number of times. The chain carries TRBV20-1 and TRBJ1-5; possibly TRBD1 for D (5 bases). The CDR3 extends over 15 amino acids. V lost 8 bases and J 3 bases, leaving 20 bases between the germline ends. The V gene's germline CDR1 is DFQATT and CDR2 SNEGSKA (reference sequence). The CDR3 sequence: CSLVAGLWDNQPQHF. The CDR3 DNA sequence: TGCAGTTTAGTGGCAGGGTTATGGGACAATCAGCCCCAGCATTTT.

This clonotype occurred a few times. The chain combines TRBV7-3 with TRBJ2-3; 7 bases map to TRBD2. Germline loops: CDR1 SGHTA, CDR2 FQGTGA. The CDR3 is made up of 13 amino acids. V gave up 3 bases and J gave up 6 bases; unmatched junction bases: 3. Here the CDR3 reads CASSLGRADTQYF. The CDR3 bases are TGTGCCAGCAGCTTGGGGAGGGCGGATACGCAGTATTTT.

The table lists this clonotype with many counts. J is TRBJ1-5 and V is TRBV20-1; D gene ambiguous. The CDR3 extends over 15 amino acids. V lost 0 bases, J lost 3 bases, and 12 bases lay in between. Germline V gives CDR1 DFQATT, CDR2 SNEGSKA (reference sequence). The DNA for the CDR3 is TGCAGTGCTAGAGATAGGAAACAGATCAATCAGCCCCAGCATTTT. This gives the protein CSARDRKQINQPQHF.

This clonotype was detected only a few times. The rearrangement uses TRBV10-3 and TRBJ1-1, with TRBD1 matching over 7 bases. Germline V CDR1 and CDR2: ENHRY, SYGVKD. This CDR3 has 14 amino acids. V lost 6 bases to trimming and J lost 4 bases; unmatched junction nucleotides: 8. The CDR3 nucleotides are TGTGCCATCAGCGGACAGGTTGGTGGCACTGAAGCTTTCTTT. This sequence encodes CAISGQVGGTEAFF.

This chain joins TRBV19 and TRBJ1-1; D ambiguous. V was clipped by 0 bases and J by 0 bases, with 11 bases between them. Per the germline V gene, CDR1 is LNHDA and CDR2 is SQIVND (reference sequence). The CDR3 runs 16 residues. CDR3 bases: TGTGCCAGTAGTATAGACACCCGGAAAATGAACACTGAAGCTTTCTTT. The encoded protein is CASSIDTRKMNTEAFF.

This clonotype was found many times. The rearrangement uses TRBV7-2 and TRBJ1-5; D not resolved. Trimming took 4 bases from V and 5 from J, leaving 6 bases between them. Germline CDR1 is SGHTA and CDR2 is FQGNSA. The CDR3 covers 12 residues. The CDR3 region is CASSSPYQPQHF. In DNA, the CDR3 is TGTGCCAGCAGCTCGCCATATCAGCCCCAGCATTTT. The full variable domain, in which reference TRBV7-2 and TRBJ1-5 provide the parts outside the CDR3, is GAGVSQSPSNKVTEKGKDVELRCDPISGHTALYWYRQSLGQGLEFLIYFQGNSAPDKSGLPSDRFSAERTGGSVSTLTIQRTQQEDSAVYLCASSSPYQPQHFGDGTRLSIL.

This clonotype was observed at least ten times. The chain has TRBV5-8 and TRBJ1-2; D is ambiguous. V shed 4 bases and J shed 3 bases, with 10 bases lying between them. The CDR3 contains 13 residues. From germline, CDR1 is SGHTS and CDR2 YDEGEE. The CDR3 spells CASSPRLYYGYTF. CDR3 DNA sequence: TGTGCCAGCAGCCCCCGTCTTTACTATGGCTACACCTTC.

This clonotype was recorded once. The rearrangement joins TRBV20-1 to TRBJ1-2; D is perhaps TRBD1 (5 bases). The CDR3 extends over 15 amino acids. Trimming pared 4 bases from V and 6 bases from J, leaving 21 bases between. Germline CDR1 is DFQATT and CDR2 is SNEGSKA (reference sequence). CDR3 nucleotides: TGCAGTGCTATCTGGGCAGGTCAAAACAGGAATGGCTACACCTTC. This translates into CSAIWAGQNRNGYTF.

This clonotype has ten or more counts. The chain joins TRBV7-9 to TRBJ2-1; possible D gene TRBD1, 6 bases. The germline V gene encodes CDR1 SEHNR and CDR2 FQNEAQ (reference sequence). The CDR3 covers 15 residues. The V and J ends lost 0 bases and 7 bases respectively, with 13 bases between them. The CDR3 DNA reads as TGTGCCAGCAGCTTAGCACTAGTAGGGGGTAATGAGCAGTTCTTC. It specifies CASSLALVGGNEQFF.

The V and J genes are TRBV11-2 and TRBJ2-1, with 11 nucleotides matching TRBD2. The CDR3 extends over 18 amino acids. Germline CDR1 is SGHAT and CDR2 is FQNNGV. Trimming at V came to 3 bases and at J to 5 bases, leaving 12 bases not matched to a gene. CDR3 sequence (DNA): TGTGCCAGCAGCTTTGGGTCTAGCGGGAGGCGAGCGAACAATGAGCAGTTCTTC. This translates into CASSFGSSGRRANNEQFF.

This clonotype has ten or more counts. The V call is TRBV2, the J call TRBJ2-6; possibly TRBD1 for D (5 bases). Trimming stripped 6 bases from V and 0 bases from J, with 15 bases between. This CDR3 contains 17 residues. Looked up from germline, CDR1 is SNHLY and CDR2 is FYNNEI. CDR3 in amino acids: CASRRIRGVSGANVLTF. As DNA, the CDR3 is TGTGCCAGCAGGCGCATAAGGGGTGTCTCTGGGGCCAACGTCCTGACTTTC.

The genes are TRBV15 and TRBJ2-5, with a tentative D call TRBD2 (5 bases). The DNA end is a closer match to TRBJ2-7, so the J assignment may be wrong. In germline, CDR1 is LNHNV, CDR2 YYDKDF (reference sequence). The CDR3 is 13 residues long. The CDR3 bases are TGTGCCACCAGCAGCGGGAACGGAGACGAGCAGTACTTC. Encoded protein: CATSSGNGDEQYF.

This clonotype appeared many times. The rearrangement links TRBV20-1 to TRBJ1-6; tentative D call: TRBD1 (5 bases). Trimming stripped 5 bases from V and 5 bases from J, with 13 bases between. There are 14 residues in the CDR3. Per the germline V gene, CDR1 is DFQATT and CDR2 is SNEGSKA (reference sequence). CDR3 coding DNA: TGCAGTGCTCTACAGGTTATCAATAATTCACCCCTCCACTTT. It specifies CSALQVINNSPLHF.

V gene TRBV24-1 combines with J gene TRBJ1-5, with a possible D match to TRBD1 (6 bases). CDR1 KGHDR and CDR2 SFDVKD come from the germline V gene. The CDR3 length is 14 residues. The V gene lost 3 bases and the J gene lost 5 bases, with 10 bases spanning the gap. The chain's CDR3 is CATSDLDSDQPQHF. CDR3 DNA: TGTGCCACCAGTGATCTGGACAGCGATCAGCCCCAGCATTTT.

This clonotype was counted many times. This rearrangement joins TRBV7-2 to TRBJ1-5, with unresolved D. CDR3 size: 14 residues. Trimming removed 2 bases at V and 7 bases at J, with 12 bases between. Germline V gives CDR1 SGHTA, CDR2 FQGNSA. DNA for the CDR3: TGTGCCAGCAGCTTAATGACGCAGAGCCAGCCCCAGCATTTT. Amino acid sequence: CASSLMTQSQPQHF.

The V call is TRBV3-1, the J call TRBJ2-1; D remains ambiguous. The CDR3 runs 15 residues. The V gene lost 1 base and the J gene lost 0 bases, with 7 bases spanning the gap. Germline CDR1 reads LGHDT; CDR2 reads YNNKEL (reference sequence). The CDR3 spells CASSQGTGSYNEQFF. CDR3 in DNA: TGTGCCAGCAGCCAAGGAACGGGCTCCTACAATGAGCAGTTCTTC.

V and J are TRBV27 and TRBJ1-1; 7 bases map to TRBD1. V was pared by 3 bases and J by 4 bases, with 2 bases of the junction left unmatched. This CDR3 comprises 13 residues. Germline V gives CDR1 MNHEY, CDR2 SMNVEV (reference sequence). The DNA of the CDR3 is TGTGCCAGCAGTTTGGACAGGAGCACTGAAGCTTTCTTT. Encoded protein: CASSLDRSTEAFF.

This clonotype has at least ten counts. The rearrangement uses TRBV2 and TRBJ2-2, with 7 nucleotides matching TRBD2. Trimming cost V 7 bases and J 3 bases; bases outside gene matches: 8. CDR1 and CDR2 (germline): SNHLY, FYNNEI. The CDR3 has 15 amino acids. CDR3 residues: CASMMLAEHTGELFF. The CDR3 bases are TGTGCCAGCATGATGCTAGCGGAGCACACCGGGGAGCTGTTTTTT.

The V and J genes are TRBV19 and TRBJ1-1; possibly TRBD1 for D (5 bases). CDR1 and CDR2 from the germline V gene are LNHDA and SQIVND (reference sequence). Trimming pared 4 bases from V and 10 bases from J, leaving 10 bases between. The CDR3 totals 11 residues. The CDR3 sequence is CASSRDRRAFF. The CDR3 region has the DNA TGTGCCAGTAGTAGGGACCGCCGAGCTTTCTTT. The variable domain in full, with the rest retrieved from reference TRBV19 and TRBJ1-1, is DGGITQSPKYLFRKEGQNVTLSCEQNLNHDAMYWYRQDPGQGLRLIYYSQIVNDFQKGDIAEGYSVSREKKESFPLTVTSAQKNPTAFYLCASSRDRRAFFGQGTRLTVV.

This clonotype was recorded at least ten times. The chain uses TRBV6-1 and TRBJ1-3, with D unclear. The germline V gene encodes CDR1 MNHNS and CDR2 SASEGT. This CDR3 has 15 amino acids. V lost 3 bases and J 0 bases, leaving 9 bases between the germline ends. The CDR3 DNA reads as TGTGCCAGCAGTGACCCTCCCGTCTCTGGAAACACCATATATTTT. Translating gives CASSDPPVSGNTIYF.

V is TRBV25-1 and J is TRBJ2-4; D is perhaps TRBD2 (5 bases). CDR1 MGHDK and CDR2 SYGVNS come from the germline V gene. The CDR3 spans 14 residues. Trimming cost V 3 bases and J 3 bases, with 9 bases left between them. In DNA form, the CDR3 reads TGTGCCAGCAGTGAGCCCGGGGTCAAAAACATTCAGTACTTC. Translation gives CASSEPGVKNIQYF.

The chain recombines TRBV20-1 with TRBJ2-1; 9 nucleotides agree with TRBD1. Germline CDR1 is DFQATT and CDR2 is SNEGSKA (reference sequence). This CDR3 contains 13 residues. CDR3 coding DNA: TGCAGCTTATGGGACAGGGCGGGCGATGAGCAGTTCTTC. Amino acid sequence: CSLWDRAGDEQFF.

The chain carries TRBV10-3 and TRBJ1-6, with TRBD1 identical over 8 bases. With 6 bases clipped from V and 3 bases from J, the junction kept 7 bases outside the gene matches. This CDR3 has 16 residues. The V gene's germline CDR1 is ENHRY and CDR2 SYGVKD. DNA of the CDR3: TGTGCCATCAGGGCGGGACAGGCGAACTATAATTCACCCCTCCACTTT. This translates into CAIRAGQANYNSPLHF.

This clonotype showed up many times. V gene TRBV11-1 combines with J gene TRBJ2-1, with TRBD2 matching over 14 bases. The CDR3 loop spans 17 amino acids. V trimming: 4 bases; J trimming: 5 bases; junction bases outside the gene matches: 7. The germline CDR1 and CDR2 sequences are SGHAT and FQDESV (reference sequence). The CDR3 sequence is CASSSGTSGSGDNEQFF. The CDR3 DNA reads TGTGCCAGCAGCTCCGGGACTAGCGGGAGTGGCGACAATGAGCAGTTCTTC.

The V and J genes are TRBV24-1 and TRBJ1-1; perhaps TRBD1 as D (5 bases). The germline V gene encodes CDR1 KGHDR and CDR2 SFDVKD. This CDR3 contains 14 residues. Trimming left V 12 bases short and J 1 base short, with 17 bases between. CDR3 in DNA: TGTGCCGCGGGGTTCTGGGGGACGAACACTGAAGCTTTCTTT. This translates into CAAGFWGTNTEAFF.

About this clonotype: A single base separates this from a much larger clone, so it may be a read error. The chain uses TRBV6-1 and TRBJ1-4; D is unresolved. The germline V gene encodes CDR1 MNHNS and CDR2 SASEGT. The CDR3 has 13 residues. CDR3 in DNA: TGTGCCAGCAGTACTGCTAAGAGACGCGAGATGTCTTTT. It yields the protein CASSTAKRREMSF.

The chain combines TRBV10-1 with TRBJ2-5, with a possible D match to TRBD1 (6 bases). Trimming removed 6 bases from V and 1 base from J, with 12 bases in between. The length of the CDR3 is 14 residues. CDR1 and CDR2 (germline): WNHNN, SYGVQD (reference sequence). The CDR3 loop reads CASRIGQPQETQYF. The CDR3 bases are TGCGCCAGCAGGATAGGACAGCCCCAAGAGACCCAGTACTTC.